One sample yielded the 28 T cell receptor beta chains listed below, sequenced in a study of blood T cell repertoires in COVID-19. Measured with immunoSEQ multiplex PCR; TCRdb has only the in-frame clones, and not every one. The sample lists about 120,000 clones, 87% occurring once. Specimen: peripheral blood. These receptors all come from a human donor in a cohort sampled during active COVID-19.

The chain carries TRBV9 and TRBJ2-2; 9 bases match TRBD2. The V and J ends lost 1 base and 4 bases, in that order; junction bases with no gene match: 2. The V gene's germline CDR1 is SGDLS and CDR2 YYNGEE. This CDR3 has 15 residues. CDR3 DNA sequence: TGTGCCAGCAGCGTATTAGCGGGGGTCACCGGGGAGCTGTTTTTT. Translation: CASSVLAGVTGELFF.

The chain recombines TRBV30 with TRBJ2-1, with D possibly TRBD1 on 6 matching bases. The CDR3 runs 13 residues. Trimming took off 0 bases at V and 9 bases at J, with 12 bases between the two ends. Germline CDR1 GTSNPN, CDR2 SVGIG (reference sequence). DNA for the CDR3: TGTGCCTGGAGTGTAGGTGGCAGGGGTGAGCAGTTCTTC. Translated: CAWSVGGRGEQFF.

The gene calls are TRBV11-2 and TRBJ2-1, with 7 bases fitting TRBD1. Germline V gives CDR1 SGHAT, CDR2 FQNNGV. With V trimmed by 4 bases and J by 2 bases, 5 bases remained unmatched. The CDR3 runs 15 residues. The CDR3 here is CASSSQTGTYNEQFF. CDR3 nucleotide sequence: TGTGCCAGCAGCTCACAGACAGGGACCTACAATGAGCAGTTCTTC.

This chain links TRBV5-4 with TRBJ2-5; 7 bases agree with TRBD1. After removal of 4 bases from V and 2 bases from J, the junction contained 5 bases not matched to a gene. The V gene's germline CDR1 is SGHNT and CDR2 YYREEE (reference sequence). There are 14 residues in the CDR3. DNA for the CDR3: TGTGCCAGCAGCCCGGGACAGACACAAGAGACCCAGTACTTC. The encoded protein is CASSPGQTQETQYF. Together with reference TRBV5-4 and TRBJ2-5, the CDR3 gives the full variable domain: ETGVTQSPTHLIKTRGQQVTLRCSSQSGHNTVSWYQQALGQGPQFIFQYYREEENGRGNFPPRFSGLQFPNYSSELNVNALELDDSALYLCASSPGQTQETQYFGPGTRLLVL.

This chain uses TRBV5-5 with TRBJ2-2, with 8 bases aligning to TRBD1. Germline V lookup: CDR1 SGHKS, CDR2 YYEKEE (reference sequence). The CDR3 has 16 residues. V shed 0 bases and J 3 bases; nucleotides not matched to a gene: 4. CDR3 sequence: CASSLAPDRDTGELFF. In nucleotides, the CDR3 is TGTGCCAGCAGCTTGGCCCCGGACAGGGACACCGGGGAGCTGTTTTTT.

V is TRBV3-1 (or the pseudogene TRBV3-2) and J is TRBJ1-4, with 7 bases fitting TRBD1. This CDR3 has 14 residues. The germline gives CDR1 LGHDT, CDR2 YNNKEL (reference sequence). Trimming removed 1 base from V and 7 bases from J; junction bases left unmatched: 3. The CDR3 nucleotides read TGTGCCAGCAGCCAAGGGACAGGAAGTGAAAAACTGTTTTTT. Its protein is CASSQGTGSEKLFF.

This clone appeared a single time. The chain recombines TRBV9 with TRBJ2-1, with 9 bases fitting TRBD2. CDR1 is SGDLS and CDR2 is YYNGEE in the germline V gene. This CDR3 contains 15 residues. The trim removed 0 bases at V and 6 bases at J, leaving 4 bases unmatched. This CDR3 is CASSVVLAGINEQFF. Written as DNA, the CDR3 is TGTGCCAGCAGCGTAGTGCTAGCGGGGATCAATGAGCAGTTCTTC.

The V gene is TRBV11-2, the J gene TRBJ2-2; D is unresolved. V was cut by 3 bases and J by 3 bases, with 14 bases left in between. Germline V CDR1 and CDR2: SGHAT, FQNNGV. CDR3 size: 16 residues. The CDR3 protein is CASSFLVTSYTGELFF. The CDR3 bases are TGTGCCAGCAGCTTTCTAGTTACCAGCTACACCGGGGAGCTGTTTTTT. Together with reference TRBV11-2 and TRBJ2-2, the CDR3 gives the full variable domain: EAGVAQSPRYKIIEKRQSVAFWCNPISGHATLYWYQQILGQGPKLLIQFQNNGVVDDSQLPKDRFSAERLKGVDSTLKIQPAKLEDSAVYLCASSFLVTSYTGELFFGEGSRLTVL.

This chain links TRBV27 with TRBJ2-3; 12 bases are a match to TRBD2. The CDR3 length is 16 residues. Germline V gene sequence: CDR1 MNHEY, CDR2 SMNVEV (reference sequence). With V trimmed by 6 bases and J by 4 bases, 8 bases remained unmatched. The CDR3 DNA reads TGTGCCAGCAGCACTAGCGGGAGGCCAACGGCAGATACGCAGTATTTT. Translation gives CASSTSGRPTADTQYF.

The CDR3 is CASSLVQGWSDYGYTF. The CDR3 DNA reads TGTGCCAGCAGCTTAGTACAGGGCTGGAGTGACTATGGCTACACCTTC. V and J are TRBV11-2 and TRBJ1-2; D is perhaps TRBD1 (6 bases). The CDR3 loop spans 16 amino acids. The V and J ends lost 1 base and 3 bases respectively, with 15 bases between them. CDR1 and CDR2 from the germline V gene are SGHAT and FQNNGV.

This chain connects TRBV6-5 to TRBJ2-3, with 8 bases matching TRBD1. Germline CDR1 MNHEY, CDR2 SVGAGI. J gave up 4 bases and V 4 bases, and 1 base lay outside the gene matches. This CDR3 contains 13 residues. CDR3 coding DNA: TGTGCCAGCAGTTCGACAGGGGCAGATACGCAGTATTTT. It translates to CASSSTGADTQYF.

The V gene is TRBV2, the J gene TRBJ2-3; D is perhaps TRBD2 (5 bases). This CDR3 spans 16 amino acids. CDR1 is SNHLY, CDR2 FYNNEI, per germline. Deletions cut 6 bases from V and 3 bases from J, with 19 bases between. This CDR3 is CASSAEVSGLTDTQYF. The DNA of the CDR3 is TGTGCCAGCAGCGCAGAGGTTTCGGGGTTGACAGATACGCAGTATTTT.

Details on this clone: Within the sample, other DNA sequences also encode this same CDR3. The chain is built from TRBV5-1 and TRBJ1-3, with D maybe TRBD1 (6 bases). The CDR3 has 14 amino acids. The ends were cut back, 0 bases at V and 4 bases at J, with 8 bases in the middle. Germline-derived CDR1 and CDR2 are SGHRS and YFSETQ. CDR3 sequence reads: CASSLAGDGNTIYF. The DNA for the CDR3 is TGCGCCAGCAGCTTGGCAGGGGACGGAAACACCATATATTTT. The full variable domain, in which reference TRBV5-1 and TRBJ1-3 provide the parts outside the CDR3, is KAGVTQTPRYLIKTRGQQVTLSCSPISGHRSVSWYQQTPGQGLQFLFEYFSETQRNKGNFPGRFSGRQFSNSRSEMNVSTLELGDSALYLCASSLAGDGNTIYFGEGSWLTVV.

The CDR3 DNA sequence: TGCGCCAGCAGCCCCAGAATTACGCGGGACAGCATGAACACTGAAGCTTTCTTT. It encodes CASSPRITRDSMNTEAFF. The chain couples TRBV4-1 to TRBJ1-1; 7 positions agree with TRBD1. Germline CDR1 MGHRA, CDR2 YSYEKL. V was pared by 4 bases and J by 0 bases, with 14 bases of the junction left unmatched. The CDR3 loop spans 18 amino acids.

The CDR3 bases are TGTGCCAGTACCCCCTCGCCCAGGGGGAACACAGATACGCAGTATTTT. Protein sequence: CASTPSPRGNTDTQYF. The rearrangement joins TRBV19 to TRBJ2-3; TRBD1 aligns across 7 bases. After removal of 7 bases from V and 2 bases from J, the junction contained 12 bases not matched to a gene. The CDR3 contains 16 residues. Germline assignment: CDR1 LNHDA and CDR2 SQIVND (reference sequence).

The chain joins TRBV18 to TRBJ2-3, with D unresolved. V lost 3 bases, J lost 0 bases, and 16 bases lay in between. The germline V gene encodes CDR1 KGHSH and CDR2 LQKENI. The CDR3 is 17 amino acids. The DNA of the CDR3 is TGTGCCAGCTCACCTTATGCTGAGCGTCTTAGCACAGATACGCAGTATTTT. Its translation is CASSPYAERLSTDTQYF.

This clone was found once. The chain employs TRBV18 and TRBJ1-5; possibly TRBD1 for D (6 bases). This CDR3 region has 14 residues. Per the germline V gene, CDR1 is KGHSH and CDR2 is LQKENI. The V end lost 5 bases, the J end lost 6 bases, and 14 bases lay between the germline ends. This chain's CDR3 is CASSASGAGQPQHF. The CDR3 region has the DNA TGTGCCAGCTCAGCCTCAGGGGCGGGTCAGCCCCAGCATTTT. The full variable domain, its missing parts supplied by reference TRBV18 and TRBJ1-5, is NAGVMQNPRHLVRRRGQEARLRCSPMKGHSHVYWYRQLPEEGLKFMVYLQKENIIDESGMPKERFSAEFPKEGPSILRIQQVVRGDSAAYFCASSASGAGQPQHFGDGTRLSIL.

The CDR3 DNA follows: TGTGCCAGTAGTATTGGACAGACAGGGGCCTCCTACGAGCAGTACTTC. Its protein is CASSIGQTGASYEQYF. The chain recombines TRBV19 with TRBJ2-7; 8 nucleotides agree with TRBD1. This CDR3 contains 16 residues. Trimming took 3 bases from V and 0 from J; bases not matched to a gene: 7. Germline V lookup: CDR1 LNHDA, CDR2 SQIVND (reference sequence).

The J gene is TRBJ2-3, the V gene TRBV19; D gene uncertain. CDR3 length: 13 residues. The V end was cut by 5 bases, the J end by 4 bases, with 10 bases between. The germline V gene has CDR1 LNHDA and CDR2 SQIVND (reference sequence). The DNA of the CDR3 is TGTGCCAGTAGTCACCCAATAGCAGATACGCAGTATTTT. This codes for CASSHPIADTQYF.

This clone occurred once. The chain joins TRBV7-8 to TRBJ1-2; 10 bases agree with TRBD1. The germline gives CDR1 SGHVS, CDR2 FQNEAQ. Losses at the gene ends were 5 bases for V and 8 bases for J; bases not matched to a gene: 14. This CDR3 region has 16 residues. CDR3 coding DNA: TGTGCCAGCAGCCAGCCTGGGGGACAGGGGTGGAGAGGCTACACCTTC. Translated, it gives CASSQPGGQGWRGYTF.

The chain has TRBV18 and TRBJ2-1, with D hard to call. V was clipped by 0 bases and J by 5 bases, with 5 bases between them. Per the germline V gene, CDR1 is KGHSH and CDR2 is LQKENI. This CDR3 has 13 residues. CDR3 DNA sequence: TGTGCCAGCTCACCACCAGCGAACAATGAGCAGTTCTTC. Its translation is CASSPPANNEQFF.

The table lists this clone with a count of one. J is TRBJ1-5 and V is TRBV18; tentatively, D is TRBD1 (5 bases). Germline loops: CDR1 KGHSH, CDR2 LQKENI. Trimming pared 4 bases from V and 0 bases from J, leaving 10 bases between. The CDR3 sequence is 15 residues long. The CDR3 is CASSHDSYSNQPQHF. In nucleotides, the CDR3 is TGTGCCAGCTCACACGACAGTTATAGCAATCAGCCCCAGCATTTT.

V and J are TRBV18 and TRBJ1-5; D might be TRBD1 (6 bases). The germline V and J ends were trimmed by 5 bases and 3 bases, with 8 bases remaining between them. The CDR3 is 13 residues long. The germline CDR1 and CDR2 sequences are KGHSH and LQKENI. CDR3: CASSRDINQPQHF. In DNA form, the CDR3 reads TGTGCCAGCTCAAGGGACATCAATCAGCCCCAGCATTTT.

The CDR3 coding sequence is TGTGCCAGCAGCTTTCCGGGAGGTGGCTATGGCTACACCTTC. It yields the protein CASSFPGGGYGYTF. This chain joins TRBV7-9 and TRBJ1-2; no reliable D call. Germline CDR1 reads SEHNR; CDR2 reads FQNEAQ (reference sequence). The CDR3 runs to 14 residues. Trimming cost V 3 bases and J 4 bases, with 12 bases left between them.

This clone has just a few counts. The chain couples TRBV5-1 to TRBJ2-7; no clear D gene. V gave up 2 bases and J gave up 7 bases, with 10 bases separating them. CDR1 is SGHRS and CDR2 is YFSETQ in the germline V gene. The CDR3 spans 12 residues. The CDR3 spells CASSFDKREQYF. The CDR3, as DNA: TGCGCCAGCAGCTTCGATAAACGGGAGCAGTACTTC.

This chain links TRBV4-1 with TRBJ2-7, with D maybe TRBD2 (5 bases). CDR3 length: 16 residues. Trimming left V 0 bases short and J 3 bases short, with 15 bases between. Germline-derived CDR1 and CDR2 are MGHRA and YSYEKL. The CDR3 spells CASSQDWVGEGYEQYF. The CDR3, as DNA: TGCGCCAGCAGCCAAGATTGGGTTGGAGAGGGCTACGAGCAGTACTTC.

The V gene is TRBV28, the J gene TRBJ2-7; 7 bases match TRBD1. After removal of 8 bases from V and 4 bases from J, the junction contained 8 bases not matched to a gene. The V gene's germline CDR1 is MDHEN and CDR2 SYDVKM. CDR3 length: 13 amino acids. CDR3 loop: CASGTTGLYEQYF. The CDR3 DNA reads as TGTGCCAGCGGTACGACAGGGCTTTACGAGCAGTACTTC. The variable domain in full, with the rest retrieved from reference TRBV28 and TRBJ2-7, is DVKVTQSSRYLVKRTGEKVFLECVQDMDHENMFWYRQDPGLGLRLIYFSYDVKMKEKGDIPEGYSVSREKKERFSLILESASTNQTSMYLCASGTTGLYEQYFGPGTRLTVT.

The J gene is TRBJ1-3, the V gene TRBV5-1; maybe TRBD1 (5 bases). This CDR3 comprises 17 residues. Per the germline V gene, CDR1 is SGHRS and CDR2 is YFSETQ. Trimming took 4 bases from V and 0 from J, leaving 17 bases between them. The CDR3 region is CASSPEVPGRSGNTIYF. CDR3 bases: TGCGCCAGCAGCCCGGAAGTGCCAGGGCGCTCTGGAAACACCATATATTTT.